A single sample is the source of the 25 T cell receptor beta chains below, sequenced in a study of T cells after yellow fever vaccination. One entry per CDR3 protein, called by TCRdb with MiXCR from the 5' RACE reads. This table holds about 210,000 distinct CDR3 sequences, 5.5% to 8.5% found once. The sequencing used CD4+ T cells sorted from PBMCs, collected on the day of the yellow fever booster vaccination. The receptors here all came from a man aged 25 to 40 who received the YFV17D yellow fever vaccine.

In this sample, this clonotype turned up many times. The J gene is TRBJ1-1, the V gene TRBV20-1; D may be TRBD1 (5 bases). Germline loops: CDR1 DFQATT, CDR2 SNEGSKA (reference sequence). CDR3 length: 13 residues. V was pared by 5 bases and J by 5 bases, with 15 bases between. CDR3 nucleotides: TGCAGTGCTTTGCAGGGAATCGAGACTGAAGCTTTCTTT. It yields the protein CSALQGIETEAFF.

The sample holds many counts of this clonotype. The chain is built from TRBV5-1 and TRBJ2-3, with TRBD2 matching 11 bases. With V trimmed by 4 bases and J by 4 bases, 8 bases remained unmatched. Germline V lookup: CDR1 SGHRS, CDR2 YFSETQ. The CDR3 runs to 16 residues. The CDR3 spells CASSATLAGGADTQYF. The CDR3 DNA reads TGCGCCAGCAGCGCCACCCTAGCGGGAGGTGCAGATACGCAGTATTTT. Drawing the rest from reference TRBV5-1 and TRBJ2-3, the complete variable domain is KAGVTQTPRYLIKTRGQQVTLSCSPISGHRSVSWYQQTPGQGLQFLFEYFSETQRNKGNFPGRFSGRQFSNSRSEMNVSTLELGDSALYLCASSATLAGGADTQYFGPGTRLTVL.

This clonotype was seen a few times. J is TRBJ2-1 and V is TRBV27, with 10 bases fitting TRBD2. V shed 4 bases and J 7 bases; nucleotides not matched to a gene: 10. Germline-derived CDR1 and CDR2 are MNHEY and SMNVEV (reference sequence). There are 16 residues in the CDR3. CDR3: CASSSPAGGPRNEQFF. The CDR3 DNA reads as TGTGCCAGCAGTTCTCCAGCGGGAGGGCCCCGAAATGAGCAGTTCTTC.

In its sample, this clonotype was seen many times. The rearrangement links TRBV15 to TRBJ2-1; 8 nucleotides align to TRBD2. With V trimmed by 4 bases and J by 3 bases, 5 bases remained unmatched. This CDR3 comprises 15 residues. The V gene's germline CDR1 is LNHNV and CDR2 YYDKDF (reference sequence). In DNA form, the CDR3 reads TGTGCCACCAGCATAGGACTAGCAAACTACAATGAGCAGTTCTTC. Protein sequence: CATSIGLANYNEQFF.

This clonotype appeared many times. The rearrangement links TRBV7-2 to TRBJ2-7; tentatively, D is TRBD1 (5 bases). V lost 3 bases and J 6 bases, leaving 15 bases between the germline ends. Looked up from germline, CDR1 is SGHTA and CDR2 is FQGNSA. The CDR3 has 14 residues. The CDR3 region is CASSFLDSRGEQYF. CDR3 sequence (DNA): TGTGCCAGCAGCTTCCTCGATTCTAGGGGCGAGCAGTACTTC.

The chain has TRBV20-1 and TRBJ1-5; no definite D call. Trimming stripped 0 bases from V and 2 bases from J, with 8 bases between. CDR1 is DFQATT and CDR2 is SNEGSKA in the germline V gene (reference sequence). The CDR3 has 14 amino acids. In nucleotides, the CDR3 is TGCAGTGCTAGAGATGGACCACGCAATCAGCCCCAGCATTTT. It yields the protein CSARDGPRNQPQHF.

This clonotype was seen at least ten times. The V call is TRBV6-5, the J call TRBJ2-5, with 7 bases lining up with TRBD2. With 5 bases clipped from V and 5 bases from J, the junction kept 14 bases outside the gene matches. Germline V gene sequence: CDR1 MNHEY, CDR2 SVGAGI. There are 16 residues in the CDR3. CDR3 DNA: TGTGCCAGCAGTCGGCGGACTAGTCGTCACGAGGAGACCCAGTACTTC. It encodes CASSRRTSRHEETQYF.

For this clonotype: The germline gene is not matched at one end of the junction; a read error may be the cause. The J gene is TRBJ1-5, the V gene TRBV20-1; D gene uncertain. This CDR3 is built from 12 residues. Germline V gene data show CDR1 as DFQATT and CDR2 as SNEGSKA (reference sequence). The chain's CDR3 is CSARAGGQPQHF. The CDR3 nucleotides read TGCAGTGCAAGAGCCGGAGGGCAGCCCCAGCATTTT.

The sample holds a few counts of this clonotype. The V gene is TRBV20-1, the J gene TRBJ2-3; 9 bases are a match to TRBD1. Trimming at V came to 6 bases and at J to 3 bases, leaving 13 bases not matched to a gene. CDR1 DFQATT and CDR2 SNEGSKA come from the germline V gene (reference sequence). This CDR3 is 16 amino acids long. CDR3: CSAPTNGQGSTDTQYF. In DNA form, the CDR3 reads TGCAGTGCCCCAACGAACGGACAGGGGTCGACAGATACGCAGTATTTT.

This clonotype was detected many times. V gene TRBV5-1 combines with J gene TRBJ1-2; D ambiguous. Trimming cost V 3 bases and J 2 bases, with 20 bases left between them. Germline V CDR1 and CDR2: SGHRS, YFSETQ. The CDR3 extends over 17 amino acids. In DNA form, the CDR3 reads TGCGCCAGCAGCTCACCAGGTGGCATGGTTTCGAACTATGGCTACACCTTC. As protein: CASSSPGGMVSNYGYTF.

In this sample, this clonotype turned up many times. The rearrangement uses TRBV20-1 and TRBJ2-2; 10 bases are a match to TRBD2. The CDR3 contains 18 residues. Germline lookup yields CDR1 DFQATT and CDR2 SNEGSKA (reference sequence). The J segment lost 0 bases and the V segment lost 1 base, leaving 8 bases of the junction unmatched. The CDR3, as DNA: TGCAGTGCTAGAGTCCCCCCGGGACTAGCGACGAACACCGGGGAGCTGTTTTTT. Translating gives CSARVPPGLATNTGELFF.

This chain joins TRBV5-1 and TRBJ2-7, with D possibly being TRBD2 (6 bases). The CDR3 covers 14 residues. The germline gives CDR1 SGHRS, CDR2 YFSETQ. The V gene lost 1 base and the J gene lost 3 bases, with 11 bases spanning the gap. The CDR3 region is CASSLNGGYYEQYF. The CDR3 DNA reads TGCGCCAGCAGCTTGAACGGGGGTTACTACGAGCAGTACTTC.

This clonotype has a single count. It may be a read error: a sequence one base away is much more abundant. The rearrangement joins TRBV7-3 to TRBJ2-1; a weak D match, TRBD1 (5 bases). The CDR3 loop spans 13 amino acids. V was shortened by 5 bases and J by 14 bases, with 19 bases between the two germline ends. Germline CDR1 is SGHTA and CDR2 is FQGTGA. The DNA for the CDR3 is TGTGCCAGCAGCAATGGGGCCAGGGAAGGGAAGTTCTTC. As protein: CASSNGAREGKFF.

As for this clonotype: A much larger clone lies one base from this, so it may be a read error. This sequence joins TRBV5-1 and TRBJ2-1; 7 bases fit TRBD2. Unmatched junction bases numbered 7, after V lost 2 bases and J lost 2 bases. CDR3 size: 16 residues. The germline V gene has CDR1 SGHRS and CDR2 YFSETQ. CDR3 sequence: CASSLSGTRTYNEQFF. In DNA form, the CDR3 reads TGCGCCAGCAGCTTAAGCGGGACTCGTACCTACAATGAGCAGTTCTTC.

This clonotype was seen many times. The rearrangement uses TRBV18 and TRBJ2-1; possibly TRBD2 for D (6 bases). Germline V gene lookup returns CDR1 KGHSH and CDR2 LQKENI. The CDR3 has 16 residues. Trimming left V 3 bases short and J 7 bases short, with 19 bases between. The CDR3 bases are TGTGCCAGCTCACCCACCAAACTAGCCGGAGAGAATGAGCAGTTCTTC. Its protein product is CASSPTKLAGENEQFF.

This clonotype has at least ten counts. J is TRBJ2-7 and V is TRBV29-1; 13 positions agree with TRBD2. This CDR3 contains 13 residues. Looked up from germline, CDR1 is SQVTM and CDR2 is ANQGSEA. Trimming removed 6 bases from V and 2 bases from J; junction bases left unmatched: 1. The CDR3 is CSVTSGGTYEQYF. CDR3 bases: TGCAGCGTGACTAGCGGGGGGACCTACGAGCAGTACTTC.

This clonotype was recorded a few times. The CDR3 DNA follows: TGCACCTCTTGGGGGACCGCGGGTGGCTACACCTTC. Encoded protein: CTSWGTAGGYTF. This sequence joins TRBV29-1 and TRBJ1-2; D possibly corresponds to TRBD1 (5 bases). The CDR3 totals 12 residues. Germline CDR1 is SQVTM and CDR2 is ANQGSEA.

By its share, this clonotype is medium-sized (0.01 to 0.1%). The chain has TRBV5-1 and TRBJ2-1; possibly TRBD2 for D (6 bases). Germline CDR1 and CDR2: SGHRS and YFSETQ. The CDR3 is made up of 18 amino acids. V lost 1 base, J lost 0 bases, and 17 bases lay in between. The CDR3 nucleotides are TGCGCCAGCAGCTTGAATCCCACTAGCAGGCGCTCCTACAATGAGCAGTTCTTC. Residues: CASSLNPTSRRSYNEQFF.

The CDR3 DNA reads TGTGCCAGCAGCACCCGACAGGGGGCCCGCAATGAGCAGTTCTTC. As protein: CASSTRQGARNEQFF. This chain links TRBV5-4 with TRBJ2-1; 10 bases fit TRBD1. CDR1 SGHNT and CDR2 YYREEE come from the germline V gene (reference sequence). J lost 6 bases, V lost 4 bases, and 7 bases had no gene match. There are 15 residues in the CDR3.

This clonotype was seen repeatedly, ten times or more. V gene TRBV6-5 combines with J gene TRBJ2-7, with TRBD2 matching over 10 bases. V lost 2 bases and J lost 4; bases outside the gene matches: 5. CDR1 and CDR2 (germline): MNHEY, SVGAGI. The CDR3 loop spans 15 amino acids. The CDR3 sequence is CASSYDLAGVYEQYF. Here the CDR3 DNA reads TGTGCCAGCAGTTACGACCTAGCGGGAGTTTACGAGCAGTACTTC.

V and J are TRBV5-1 and TRBJ2-1; 11 bases are a match to TRBD2. This CDR3 comprises 18 residues. CDR1 is SGHRS, CDR2 YFSETQ, per germline. Trimming removed 7 bases from V and 0 bases from J; junction bases left unmatched: 12. CDR3 in amino acids: CASYSGTSGSISYNEQFF. The CDR3, as DNA: TGCGCCAGCTACTCCGGGACTAGCGGATCAATCTCCTACAATGAGCAGTTCTTC. Looking up the rest from reference TRBV5-1 and TRBJ2-1 gives the full variable domain: KAGVTQTPRYLIKTRGQQVTLSCSPISGHRSVSWYQQTPGQGLQFLFEYFSETQRNKGNFPGRFSGRQFSNSRSEMNVSTLELGDSALYLCASYSGTSGSISYNEQFFGPGTRLTVL.

Remarks on this clonotype: The junction does not match germline at one end; this may be a read error. The J gene is TRBJ2-7, the V gene TRBV7-8; 11 bases fit TRBD2. Germline CDR1 reads SGHVS; CDR2 reads FQNEAQ. The CDR3 loop spans 18 amino acids. The CDR3 loop is CAISLGVSGRARTYEQYF. In DNA form, the CDR3 reads TGTGCCATCAGCTTAGGGGTTAGCGGGAGGGCCAGGACCTACGAGCAGTACTTC.

The CDR3 DNA follows: TGTGCCAGCAGCCAAGATTTAACCGGGGAGCTGTTTTTT. This gives the protein CASSQDLTGELFF. The V call is TRBV14, the J call TRBJ2-2; D call uncertain. V lost 0 bases, J lost 5 bases, and 4 bases lay in between. The germline V gene has CDR1 SGHDN and CDR2 FVKESK. The CDR3 totals 13 residues.

V gene TRBV7-2 combines with J gene TRBJ2-1; 10 bases are a match to TRBD2. CDR3 length equals 15 residues. The germline V gene has CDR1 SGHTA and CDR2 FQGNSA. V trimming: 6 bases; J trimming: 6 bases; junction bases outside the gene matches: 8. Written as DNA, the CDR3 is TGTGCCAGCAGGGCCCCGGGACTAGCGACCAATGAGCAGTTCTTC. Translation gives CASRAPGLATNEQFF.

The J gene is TRBJ2-7, the V gene TRBV10-3, with 9 bases aligning to TRBD1. The V gene's germline CDR1 is ENHRY and CDR2 SYGVKD. The CDR3 loop spans 14 amino acids. J was trimmed by 4 bases and V by 6 bases; bases with no gene match: 7. CDR3 coding DNA: TGTGCCATCAGGGGACAGGGTGGAGGGTACGAGCAGTACTTC. Encoded protein: CAIRGQGGGYEQYF.